A single sample gave rise to the 4 T cell receptor beta chains below, sequenced in a study of cytomegalovirus exposure and HLA in healthy donors. Both 60 Vbeta primers and 13 Jbeta primers went into the PCR. The method was immunoSEQ multiplex PCR; TCRdb's version includes in-frame clones alone and lacks a portion of them. The table records 150,000 to 200,000 clones, roughly three quarters of them present only once. The specimen was PBMCs. The receptors come from a male donor in good health and CMV-seronegative.

The J gene is TRBJ2-7, the V gene TRBV28, with 7 bases aligning to TRBD2. V lost 5 bases to trimming and J lost 5 bases; unmatched junction nucleotides: 9. This CDR3 has 14 residues. Germline lookup yields CDR1 MDHEN and CDR2 SYDVKM. In nucleotides, the CDR3 is TGTGCCAGCAGTCCCCTCAGCGGGGTCAACGAGCAGTACTTC. Encoded protein: CASSPLSGVNEQYF.

This clone was found once. The CDR3, as DNA: TGCGCCAGCAGCTTGGCGGACAGTACCTACAATGAGCAGTTCTTC. Protein: CASSLADSTYNEQFF. The chain couples TRBV5-1 to TRBJ2-1, with D possibly TRBD1 on 6 matching bases. Germline CDR1 is SGHRS and CDR2 is YFSETQ. V was trimmed by 0 bases and J by 2 bases, leaving 9 bases between them. CDR3 size: 15 residues.

CDR3 amino acids: CASSEGGYSGTQYF. In DNA, the CDR3 is TGTGCCAGCAGCGAAGGGGGATACAGTGGTACGCAGTATTTT. The chain couples TRBV9 to TRBJ2-3; tentatively, D is TRBD1 (6 bases). Trimming stripped 3 bases from V and 8 bases from J, with 16 bases between. Looked up from germline, CDR1 is SGDLS and CDR2 is YYNGEE. CDR3 length: 14 amino acids.

The gene calls are TRBV28 and TRBJ2-3; TRBD1 matches 11 bases. Per the germline V gene, CDR1 is MDHEN and CDR2 is SYDVKM. With V trimmed by 6 bases and J by 5 bases, 10 bases remained unmatched. The CDR3 has 16 amino acids. The CDR3 protein is CASRVIGQGAKDTQYF. The CDR3 nucleotides are TGTGCCAGCAGAGTTATAGGACAGGGGGCTAAAGATACGCAGTATTTT. Variable domain in full (rest from reference TRBV28 and TRBJ2-3): DVKVTQSSRYLVKRTGEKVFLECVQDMDHENMFWYRQDPGLGLRLIYFSYDVKMKEKGDIPEGYSVSREKKERFSLILESASTNQTSMYLCASRVIGQGAKDTQYFGPGTRLTVL.